The 4 T cell receptor beta chains below were found in one sample sequenced in a study of radiation and T cells in renal cell carcinoma (dated by TCRdb to 2018 to 2020). The time point label here, explained by the study, means: baseline pretreatment blood. The meaning of the sample's treatment or condition label: 15 Gy SBRT to primary tumor, nephrectomy 4 weeks later. The library was generated by the immunoSEQ multiplex PCR assay. TCRdb obtained this table from immuneACCESS and retained in-frame rearrangements with V and J assigned. These tables miss some clones; where compared with another copy, unresolved V genes account for less than half of the shortfall, and the remainder is unexplained. This sample comprises roughly 120,000 clones, 80% to 85% of them detected only once. The ten largest clonotypes hold around 3% of the sample. The specimen comprised blood, sampled from a patient whose treatment included radiotherapy and nephrectomy. The receptors shown here come from a woman aged 60-75 years with renal cell carcinoma.

There are a few counts of this clone. V and J are TRBV19 and TRBJ2-5; tentatively, D is TRBD2 (6 bases). This CDR3 is 15 amino acids long. The ends were cut back, 4 bases at V and 4 bases at J, with 16 bases in the middle. The V gene's germline CDR1 is LNHDA and CDR2 SQIVND (reference sequence). The CDR3 loop reads CASSTFDAGGETQYF. CDR3 bases: TGTGCCAGTAGTACCTTCGATGCCGGGGGAGAGACCCAGTACTTC.

This chain uses TRBV29-1 with TRBJ2-1; the D gene is possibly TRBD2 (6 bases). This CDR3 comprises 15 residues. The germline CDR1 and CDR2 sequences are SQVTM and ANQGSEA. V dropped 1 base and J dropped 7 bases, with 17 bases sitting between them. The CDR3 here is CSVEVWASVENEQFF. The CDR3, as DNA: TGCAGCGTTGAAGTTTGGGCTAGCGTCGAGAATGAGCAGTTCTTC.

This clone was observed once. This chain uses TRBV7-9 with TRBJ1-2; D unresolved. V was pared by 3 bases and J by 3 bases, with 5 bases between. Germline V gives CDR1 SEHNR, CDR2 FQNEAQ (reference sequence). The CDR3 totals 12 residues. The CDR3 loop is CASSFADYGYTF. The CDR3 DNA sequence: TGTGCCAGCAGCTTCGCCGACTATGGCTACACCTTC. The full variable domain, its missing parts supplied by reference TRBV7-9 and TRBJ1-2, is DTGVSQNPRHKITKRGQNVTFRCDPISEHNRLYWYRQTLGQGPEFLTYFQNEAQLEKSRLLSDRFSAERPKGSFSTLEIQRTEQGDSAMYLCASSFADYGYTFGSGTRLTVV.

Here the CDR3 reads CASSKGQGAYEQYF. The CDR3, as DNA: TGTGCCAGCAGCAAAGGACAGGGGGCCTACGAGCAGTACTTC. V is TRBV4-2 and J is TRBJ2-7, with 10 bases fitting TRBD1. Germline CDR1 is LGHNA and CDR2 is YNFKEQ. V shed 5 bases and J 2 bases; nucleotides not matched to a gene: 3. The CDR3 consists of 14 residues.